A selection of T cell receptor beta chains follows, all from one sample in a study of blood T cell repertoires in COVID-19. This table comes from immunoSEQ multiplex PCR, and its TCRdb copy is limited to in-frame clones, with some not included. The sample lists approximately 430,000 clones; about nine tenths were seen once. The sequencing input was peripheral blood. The receptor set was obtained from a woman in her 30s with active or convalescent COVID-19. The CDR3 runs from the conserved cysteine through the conserved F or W. The D gene is left open where the match is weak. Not all rows give a size; the values are once, few, many and, for expanded clones, a class.

>few|-|TRBJ2-5|TRBV7-9
TGTGCCAGCAGCTCGCGGTCGGCCGGAGAGACCCAGTACTTC
CASSSRSAGETQYF
>-|TRBD1|TRBJ1-2|TRBV6-5
TGTGCCAGCAGTCCGTTGGACAGGCTAGGGTATGGCTACACCTTC
CASSPLDRLGYGYTF
>-|-|TRBJ1-5|TRBV12-5
TGTGCTAGTGCTCCAGTTTGGGGGCTCCAGGCTGAGCCCCAGCATTTT
CASAPVWGLQAEPQHF
>few|-|TRBJ1-1|TRBV4-1
TGCGCCAGCAGCCAAGACTGGCAGGCAAAAACTGAAGCTTTCTTT
CASSQDWQAKTEAFF
>-|TRBD2|TRBJ2-3|TRBV2
TGTGCCAGCAGTAACGAGCGGGGAAGCACAGATACGCAGTATTTT
CASSNERGSTDTQYF
>-|-|TRBJ2-2|TRBV14
TGTGCCAGCAGCCAAGTCGGGGAGGACACCGGGGAGCTGTTTTTT
CASSQVGEDTGELFF
>-|TRBD1|TRBJ2-1|TRBV10-3
TGTGCCATCAGAAGACAGGGGAACTCCCAGGGTGAGCAGTTCTTC
CAIRRQGNSQGEQFF
>-|-|TRBJ1-2|TRBV29-1
TGCAGCGACAAAACCGGGGGGGAGGCTAACTATGGCTACACCTTC
CSDKTGGEANYGYTF
>-|-|TRBJ1-6|TRBV6-1
TGTGCCAGCAGTGACGGGACACAGGCGTCACCCCTCCACTTT
CASSDGTQASPLHF
>-|-|TRBJ2-7|TRBV19
TGTGCCAGTAGCAGGCTAGGGGTGGGACACCGGAATTACGAGCAGTACTTC
CASSRLGVGHRNYEQYF
>-|-|TRBJ1-2|TRBV5-6
TGTGCCAGCAGCTTGGGAGCCTTAGCTAACTATGGCTACACCTTC
CASSLGALANYGYTF
>-|-|TRBJ2-1|TRBV12-5
TGTGCTAGTGGTTCCACGGACTCAGGCAATGAGCAGTTCTTC
CASGSTDSGNEQFF
>once|-|TRBJ2-3|TRBV5-1
TGCGCCAGCAGCCTCGGGATCTTAAGCACAGATACGCAGTATTTT
CASSLGILSTDTQYF
>-|-|TRBJ1-3|TRBV2
TGTGCCAGCGGGAGCGGGGGTAGCCGAAACACCATATATTTT
CASGSGGSRNTIYF
>-|TRBD1|TRBJ2-7|TRBV6-5
TGTGCCAGCAGTTTGACAGGGGTCAATGGGGAGCAGTACTTC
CASSLTGVNGEQYF
>-|TRBD2|TRBJ2-7|TRBV28
TGTGCCAGTACGACTAGCGGTAACTACGAGCAGTACTTC
CASTTSGNYEQYF
>few|TRBD2|TRBJ2-1|TRBV6-4
TGTGCCAGCAGTGACTCGATGACTAGCGGACCCAATGAGCAGTTCTTC
CASSDSMTSGPNEQFF
>-|TRBD1|TRBJ2-1|TRBV5-3
TGTGCCAGAAGCCACCGACCAGGGGGCTCCCTCTCCTACAATGAGCAGTTCTTC
CARSHRPGGSLSYNEQFF